The clone carrying this T cell receptor beta chain was counted many times. The antigen is unknown. TCRdb redid the calling of the 5' RACE reads with MiXCR, one entry per CDR3 protein. Here the sample spans 65,000 to 80,000 distinct CDR3 sequences, 15% to 20% being singletons. The sample is drawn from a study of neurological immune-mediated disorders. V gave up 4 bases and J gave up 2 bases, with 14 bases separating them. Germline loops: CDR1 SGHTA, CDR2 FQGTGA. CDR3 length equals 15 residues. Study-level results: Private repertoires in all groups were suggested, as expanded clones shared no CDR3 amino acid sequences across subjects.

The chain employs TRBV7-3 and TRBJ1-1; the D is unclear. The sequence derives from a woman between 40 and 50 years old in good health. Specimen: PBMCs. CDR3 DNA: TGTGCCAGCAGCTCGAAGAACACGCCAAACACTGAAGCTTTCTTT. Residues: CASSSKNTPNTEAFF.